This TCR beta chain was captured by sequencing in a study of shared clonotypes between healthy human individuals. Regarding this clone: Its antigen is undetermined.

The germline CDR1 and CDR2 sequences are SGHRS and YFSETQ. CDR3 length: 14 residues. The trim removed 1 base at V and 7 bases at J, leaving 3 bases unmatched. Study-wide findings and caveats: Across a handful of donors, naive CD4 shared roughly 5%, naive CD8 about 3.2%, memory CD4 more than 2%, memory CD8 over 0.3%. Blood was the only sampled material, and tissue repertoires likely differ.

Genomic DNA of every subset was divided equally among multiple immunoSEQ plates. For sorted subsets, about 200 ng DNA per replicate equaled around 30,000 T cell genomes. Only in-frame clones appear in the TCRdb table, and some are missing; sequencing was by immunoSEQ multiplex PCR. The table shows hundreds of thousands of clones, with approximately 74% occurring only once. The sequence was obtained from a woman younger than 45 in good health. Sample: memory CD4+ T cells sorted from blood. The subset: CD45RA-negative fraction. This rearrangement joins TRBV5-1 to TRBJ1-4; 8 bases are a match to TRBD1. CDR3 coding DNA: TGCGCCAGCAGCTTGTCCGGGACAGGTGAAAAACTGTTTTTT. Translated, it gives CASSLSGTGEKLFF.